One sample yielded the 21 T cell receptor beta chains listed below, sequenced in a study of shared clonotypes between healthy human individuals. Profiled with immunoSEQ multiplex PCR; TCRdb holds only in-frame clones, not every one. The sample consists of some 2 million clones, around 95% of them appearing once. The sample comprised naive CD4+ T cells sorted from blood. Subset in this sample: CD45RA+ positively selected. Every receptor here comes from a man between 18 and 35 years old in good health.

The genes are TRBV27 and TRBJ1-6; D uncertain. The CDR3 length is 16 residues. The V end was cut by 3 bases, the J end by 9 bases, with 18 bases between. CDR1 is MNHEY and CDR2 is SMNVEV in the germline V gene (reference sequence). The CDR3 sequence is CASSFSGRYGSSPLHF. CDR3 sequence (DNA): TGTGCCAGCAGTTTCTCAGGTCGGTACGGTAGTTCACCCCTCCACTTT.

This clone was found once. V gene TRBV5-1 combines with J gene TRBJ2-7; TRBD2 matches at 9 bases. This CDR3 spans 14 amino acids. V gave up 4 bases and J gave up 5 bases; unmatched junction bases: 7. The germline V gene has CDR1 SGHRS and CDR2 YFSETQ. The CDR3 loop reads CASSIWTSVDEQYF. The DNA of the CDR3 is TGCGCCAGCAGCATTTGGACTAGCGTAGACGAGCAGTACTTC.

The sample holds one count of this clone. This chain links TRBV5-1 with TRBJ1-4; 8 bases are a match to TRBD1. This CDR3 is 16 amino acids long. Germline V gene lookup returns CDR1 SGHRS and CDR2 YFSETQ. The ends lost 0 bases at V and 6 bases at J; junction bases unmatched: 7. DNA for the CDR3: TGCGCCAGCAGCTTGGGCCAGGGGGCGCGGTATGAAAAACTGTTTTTT. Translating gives CASSLGQGARYEKLFF.

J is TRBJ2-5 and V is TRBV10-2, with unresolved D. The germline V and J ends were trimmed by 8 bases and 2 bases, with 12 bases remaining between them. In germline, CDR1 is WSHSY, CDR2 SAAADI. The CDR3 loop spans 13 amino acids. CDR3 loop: CASEADRQETQYF. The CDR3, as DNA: TGCGCCAGCGAGGCGGATAGGCAAGAGACCCAGTACTTC.

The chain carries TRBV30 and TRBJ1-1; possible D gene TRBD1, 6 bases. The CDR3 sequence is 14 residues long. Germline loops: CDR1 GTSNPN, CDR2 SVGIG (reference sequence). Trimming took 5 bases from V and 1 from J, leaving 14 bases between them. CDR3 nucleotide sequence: TGTGCCTGGGTGGGGGGACAAACGAACACTGAAGCTTTCTTT. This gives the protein CAWVGGQTNTEAFF.

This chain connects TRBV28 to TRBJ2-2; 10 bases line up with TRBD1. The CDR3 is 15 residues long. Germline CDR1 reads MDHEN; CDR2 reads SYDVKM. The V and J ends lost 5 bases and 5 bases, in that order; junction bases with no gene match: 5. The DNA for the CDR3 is TGTGCCAGCAGTGGGGGACAGGGGATTACCGGGGAGCTGTTTTTT. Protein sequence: CASSGGQGITGELFF. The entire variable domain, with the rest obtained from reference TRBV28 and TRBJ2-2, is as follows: DVKVTQSSRYLVKRTGEKVFLECVQDMDHENMFWYRQDPGLGLRLIYFSYDVKMKEKGDIPEGYSVSREKKERFSLILESASTNQTSMYLCASSGGQGITGELFFGEGSRLTVL.

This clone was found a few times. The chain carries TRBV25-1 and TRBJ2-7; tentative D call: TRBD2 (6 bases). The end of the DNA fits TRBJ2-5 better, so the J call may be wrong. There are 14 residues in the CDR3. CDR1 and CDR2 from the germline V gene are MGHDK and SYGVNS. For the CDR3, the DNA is TGTGCCAGCAGTGAATCGCGGGGACGGGAGACCCAGTACTTC. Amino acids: CASSESRGRETQYF.

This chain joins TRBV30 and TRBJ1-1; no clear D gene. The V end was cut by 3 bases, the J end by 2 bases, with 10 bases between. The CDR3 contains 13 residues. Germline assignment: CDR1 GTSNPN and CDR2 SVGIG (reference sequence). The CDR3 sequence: CAWRGRLNTEAFF. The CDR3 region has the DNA TGTGCCTGGAGAGGGCGGTTAAACACTGAAGCTTTCTTT.

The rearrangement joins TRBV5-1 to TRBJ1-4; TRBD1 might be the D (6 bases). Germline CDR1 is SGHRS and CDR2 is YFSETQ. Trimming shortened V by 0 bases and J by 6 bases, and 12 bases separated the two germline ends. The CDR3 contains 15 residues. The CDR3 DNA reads TGCGCCAGCAGCTTGGAAGGGGGAAGTTATGAAAAACTGTTTTTT. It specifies CASSLEGGSYEKLFF.

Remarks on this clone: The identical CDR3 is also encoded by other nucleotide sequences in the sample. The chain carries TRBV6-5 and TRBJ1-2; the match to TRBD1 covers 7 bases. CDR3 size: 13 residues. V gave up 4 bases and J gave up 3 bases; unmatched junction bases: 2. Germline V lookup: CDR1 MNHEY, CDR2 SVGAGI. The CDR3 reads CASSSTGHYGYTF. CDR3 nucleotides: TGTGCCAGCAGTTCGACAGGGCACTATGGCTACACCTTC.

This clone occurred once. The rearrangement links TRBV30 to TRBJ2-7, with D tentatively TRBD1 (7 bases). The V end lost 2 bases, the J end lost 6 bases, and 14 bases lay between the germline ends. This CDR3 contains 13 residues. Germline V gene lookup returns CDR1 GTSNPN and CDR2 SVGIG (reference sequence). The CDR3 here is CAWSRAGGFEQYF. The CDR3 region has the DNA TGTGCCTGGAGTCGGGCAGGGGGGTTCGAGCAGTACTTC.

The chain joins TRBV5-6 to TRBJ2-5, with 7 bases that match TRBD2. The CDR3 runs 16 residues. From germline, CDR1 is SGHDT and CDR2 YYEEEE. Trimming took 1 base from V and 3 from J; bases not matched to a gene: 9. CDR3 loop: CASSLFMGGAKETQYF. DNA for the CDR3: TGTGCCAGCAGCTTGTTTATGGGAGGGGCAAAAGAGACCCAGTACTTC.

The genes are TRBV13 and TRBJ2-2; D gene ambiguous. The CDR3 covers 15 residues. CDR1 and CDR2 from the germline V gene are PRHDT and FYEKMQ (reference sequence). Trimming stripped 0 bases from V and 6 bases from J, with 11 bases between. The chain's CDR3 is CASSLGGRLSGELFF. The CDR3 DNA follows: TGTGCCAGCAGCTTAGGCGGCAGGCTTTCCGGGGAGCTGTTTTTT.

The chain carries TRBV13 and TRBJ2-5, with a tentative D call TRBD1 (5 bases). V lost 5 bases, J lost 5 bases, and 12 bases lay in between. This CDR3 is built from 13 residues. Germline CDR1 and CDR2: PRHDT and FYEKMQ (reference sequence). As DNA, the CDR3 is TGTGCCAGCAGCCCCAGGGTTGGCGAGACCCAGTACTTC. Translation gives CASSPRVGETQYF.

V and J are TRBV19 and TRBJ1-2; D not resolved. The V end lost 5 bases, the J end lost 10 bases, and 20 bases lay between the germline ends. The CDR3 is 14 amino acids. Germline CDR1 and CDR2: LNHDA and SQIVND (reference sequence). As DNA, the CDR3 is TGTGCCAGTAGTGCAACCGACATACTTTGGGACTACACCTTC. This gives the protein CASSATDILWDYTF.

CDR3 sequence (DNA): TGTGCCAGCAGCCAGAGGTGGGACACTGAAGCTTTCTTT. It codes for CASSQRWDTEAFF. The J gene is TRBJ1-1, the V gene TRBV14; D gene unclear. This CDR3 has 13 residues. The V gene's germline CDR1 is SGHDN and CDR2 FVKESK. V was cut by 3 bases and J by 3 bases, with 8 bases left in between.

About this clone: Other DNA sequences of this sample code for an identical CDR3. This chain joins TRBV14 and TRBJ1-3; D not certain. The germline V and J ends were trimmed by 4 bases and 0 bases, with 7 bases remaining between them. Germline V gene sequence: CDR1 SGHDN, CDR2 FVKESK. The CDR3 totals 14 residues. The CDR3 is CASSPGLSGNTIYF. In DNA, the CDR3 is TGTGCCAGCAGCCCGGGCCTCTCTGGAAACACCATATATTTT.

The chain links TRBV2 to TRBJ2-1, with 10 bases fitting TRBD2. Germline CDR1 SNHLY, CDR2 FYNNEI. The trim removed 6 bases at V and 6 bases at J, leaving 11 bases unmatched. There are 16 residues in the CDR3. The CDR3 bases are TGTGCCAGCAGCGACATAGGAGCGGGAGGGGTCAATGAGCAGTTCTTC. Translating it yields CASSDIGAGGVNEQFF.

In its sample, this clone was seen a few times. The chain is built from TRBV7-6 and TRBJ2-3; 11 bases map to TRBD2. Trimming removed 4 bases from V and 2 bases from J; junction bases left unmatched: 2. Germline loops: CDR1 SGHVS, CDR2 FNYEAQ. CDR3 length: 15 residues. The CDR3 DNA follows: TGTGCCAGCAGCTCGGGACTAGCGGCCACAGATACGCAGTATTTT. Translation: CASSSGLAATDTQYF.

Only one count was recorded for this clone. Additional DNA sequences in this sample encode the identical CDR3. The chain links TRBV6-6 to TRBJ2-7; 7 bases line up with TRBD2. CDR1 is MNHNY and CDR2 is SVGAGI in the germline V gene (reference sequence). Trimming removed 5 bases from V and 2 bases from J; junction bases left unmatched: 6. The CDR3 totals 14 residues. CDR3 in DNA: TGTGCCAGCAGTCCACGGGGAGGGCCCTACGAGCAGTACTTC. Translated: CASSPRGGPYEQYF.

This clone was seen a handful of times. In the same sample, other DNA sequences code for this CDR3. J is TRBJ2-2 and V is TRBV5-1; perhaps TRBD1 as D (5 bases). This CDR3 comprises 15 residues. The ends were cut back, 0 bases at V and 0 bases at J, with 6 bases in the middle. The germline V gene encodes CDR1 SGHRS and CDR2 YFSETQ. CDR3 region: CASSLVGANTGELFF. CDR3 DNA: TGCGCCAGCAGCTTGGTAGGGGCGAACACCGGGGAGCTGTTTTTT.